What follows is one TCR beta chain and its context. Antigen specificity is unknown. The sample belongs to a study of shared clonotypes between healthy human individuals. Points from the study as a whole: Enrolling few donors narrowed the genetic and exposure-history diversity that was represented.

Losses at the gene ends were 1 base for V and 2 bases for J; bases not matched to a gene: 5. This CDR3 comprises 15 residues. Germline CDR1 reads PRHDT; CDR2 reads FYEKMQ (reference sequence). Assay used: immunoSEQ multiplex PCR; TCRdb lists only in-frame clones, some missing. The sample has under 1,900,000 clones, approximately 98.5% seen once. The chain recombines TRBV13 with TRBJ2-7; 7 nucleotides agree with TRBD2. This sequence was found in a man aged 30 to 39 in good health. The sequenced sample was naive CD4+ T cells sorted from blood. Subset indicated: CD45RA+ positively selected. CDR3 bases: TGTGCCAGCAGCTTAGCGCTAGCGGACACCTACGAGCAGTACTTC. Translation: CASSLALADTYEQYF.